This passage covers 17 T cell receptor beta chains from one sample sequenced in a study of cytomegalovirus exposure and HLA in healthy donors. The PCR made use of 60 Vbeta and 13 Jbeta primers. Repertoires were generated with immunoSEQ multiplex PCR, while TCRdb's copy carries only in-frame clones and drops some. This sample has 150,000 or so clones; 75% occur once, and the top ten carry approximately 10%. The sample taken for sequencing was PBMCs. Receptors originate from a man in his late teens or twenties in good health and CMV-seropositive.

V and J are TRBV4-1 and TRBJ1-1; D is uncertain. Germline lookup yields CDR1 MGHRA and CDR2 YSYEKL. The CDR3 covers 15 residues. The ends were cut back, 2 bases at V and 2 bases at J, with 12 bases in the middle. The CDR3 DNA reads as TGCGCCAGCAGCCAAAGTGCGACAATCAACACTGAAGCTTTCTTT. Translation gives CASSQSATINTEAFF.

The chain has TRBV19 and TRBJ1-5, with 9 bases fitting TRBD1. This CDR3 is 16 amino acids long. The V and J ends lost 5 bases and 2 bases, in that order; junction bases with no gene match: 7. CDR1 is LNHDA and CDR2 is SQIVND in the germline V gene (reference sequence). The CDR3 here is CASSRQTGGRNQPQHF. The CDR3 coding sequence is TGTGCCAGTAGTCGACAGACAGGGGGTCGCAATCAGCCCCAGCATTTT.

This clone appeared a few times. The chain joins TRBV19 to TRBJ2-7, with TRBD1 as a possible D gene (6 bases). The V end lost 5 bases, the J end lost 13 bases, and 24 bases lay between the germline ends. Germline V gene lookup returns CDR1 LNHDA and CDR2 SQIVND (reference sequence). The CDR3 loop spans 14 amino acids. CDR3 protein: CASSPQGSNNPSYF. CDR3 nucleotides: TGTGCCAGTAGTCCACAGGGTTCTAATAACCCTAGTTACTTC.

The V call is TRBV28, the J call TRBJ1-2; tentative D call: TRBD1 (5 bases). The CDR3 loop spans 15 amino acids. With 5 bases removed from V and 5 bases from J, the gap between germline ends came to 18 bases. CDR1 and CDR2 (germline): MDHEN, SYDVKM. The CDR3 DNA reads as TGTGCCAGCAGTCCCCAGGCCCTCGGGGGGTATGGCTACACCTTC. Residues: CASSPQALGGYGYTF.

CDR3 amino acids: CSVAPGTSGGGQYF. CDR3 DNA sequence: TGCAGCGTTGCGCCCGGGACTAGCGGCGGAGGGCAGTACTTC. The V gene is TRBV29-1, the J gene TRBJ2-7, with 11 positions matching TRBD2. Germline V lookup: CDR1 SQVTM, CDR2 ANQGSEA. V lost 4 bases, J lost 9 bases, and 11 bases stayed unmatched. The CDR3 has 14 amino acids.

The chain recombines TRBV27 with TRBJ1-2, with D maybe TRBD1 (5 bases). The CDR3 contains 12 residues. The germline V and J ends were trimmed by 9 bases and 3 bases, with 11 bases remaining between them. Germline CDR1 is MNHEY and CDR2 is SMNVEV (reference sequence). CDR3 nucleotides: TGTGCCAGTCGGGACTTCGACTATGGCTACACCTTC. It translates to CASRDFDYGYTF.

The V gene is TRBV30, the J gene TRBJ2-1; 8 bases are shared with TRBD2. The CDR3 loop spans 15 amino acids. V trimming: 2 bases; J trimming: 3 bases; junction bases outside the gene matches: 6. The germline CDR1 and CDR2 sequences are GTSNPN and SVGIG (reference sequence). The CDR3 spells CAWSKAGGFYNEQFF. The CDR3, as DNA: TGTGCCTGGAGTAAGGCGGGAGGTTTCTACAATGAGCAGTTCTTC.

The genes are TRBV29-1 and TRBJ1-2; 9 bases are a match to TRBD1. Germline values: CDR1 SQVTM, CDR2 ANQGSEA. The CDR3 is 15 residues long. With V trimmed by 1 base and J by 7 bases, 10 bases remained unmatched. CDR3 sequence reads: CSVEALTRQGGGYTF. The CDR3 DNA reads TGCAGCGTTGAAGCCCTAACCCGACAGGGGGGTGGCTACACCTTC.

This clone has only a few counts. The chain recombines TRBV10-2 with TRBJ1-1, with D uncertain. V was pared by 3 bases and J by 3 bases, with 11 bases between. The CDR3 extends over 14 amino acids. CDR1 and CDR2 (germline): WSHSY, SAAADI. The CDR3 DNA reads as TGCGCCAGCAGTGAAAATTCTCTCTACACTGAAGCTTTCTTT. Translation gives CASSENSLYTEAFF.

The chain has TRBV28 and TRBJ2-7, with D unresolved. Germline lookup yields CDR1 MDHEN and CDR2 SYDVKM. The CDR3 contains 12 residues. The ends were cut back, 5 bases at V and 5 bases at J, with 10 bases in the middle. The CDR3 DNA follows: TGTGCCAGCAGTGTACAGATACACGAGCAGTACTTC. The encoded protein is CASSVQIHEQYF.

The V and J genes are TRBV20-1 and TRBJ1-4; D is perhaps TRBD1 (5 bases). This CDR3 is 11 amino acids long. CDR1 is DFQATT, CDR2 SNEGSKA, per germline (reference sequence). V shed 5 bases and J shed 8 bases, with 9 bases lying between them. The CDR3 reads CSAREGEKLFF. Written as DNA, the CDR3 is TGCAGTGCTCGGGAGGGGGAAAAACTGTTTTTT.

This sequence joins TRBV28 and TRBJ1-5; D not certain. Trimming shortened V by 4 bases and J by 10 bases, and 17 bases separated the two germline ends. The V gene's germline CDR1 is MDHEN and CDR2 SYDVKM. CDR3 size: 14 residues. The CDR3 region has the DNA TGTGCCAGCAGTTCCCCCGGAGCAATCAGCCCCCAGCATTTT. Residues: CASSSPGAISPQHF.

A few counts support this clone. The rearrangement joins TRBV6-6 to TRBJ2-7; 9 bases are a match to TRBD2. V was clipped by 8 bases and J by 3 bases; unmatched bases: 8. The CDR3 runs 14 residues. Germline CDR1 MNHNY, CDR2 SVGAGI (reference sequence). CDR3 DNA: TGTGCCAGCGCCTTAGCGGGAGAAAACTACGAGCAGTACTTC. Protein sequence: CASALAGENYEQYF.

The J gene is TRBJ2-3, the V gene TRBV7-3; 10 nucleotides align to TRBD2. The length of the CDR3 is 19 residues. Trimming took 1 base from V and 3 from J; bases not matched to a gene: 13. Looked up from germline, CDR1 is SGHTA and CDR2 is FQGTGA. The CDR3 DNA is TGTGCCAGCAGCTTAAGGGGAGCGGGAGGGTCAATTCGGACAGATACGCAGTATTTT. Translation gives CASSLRGAGGSIRTDTQYF.

The J gene is TRBJ1-5, the V gene TRBV19, with D tentatively TRBD1 (5 bases). The V end was cut by 6 bases, the J end by 4 bases, with 16 bases between. Per the germline V gene, CDR1 is LNHDA and CDR2 is SQIVND (reference sequence). The CDR3 extends over 15 amino acids. The CDR3 nucleotides are TGTGCCAGTAGAATGGGGGGGAGGGAAAATCAGCCCCAGCATTTT. Its translation: CASRMGGRENQPQHF.

This sequence joins TRBV27 and TRBJ2-7; TRBD2 might be the D (5 bases). The CDR3 runs to 14 residues. Trimming pared 8 bases from V and 5 bases from J, leaving 19 bases between. Germline-derived CDR1 and CDR2 are MNHEY and SMNVEV (reference sequence). The CDR3 reads CASAKKLVLNEQYF. The CDR3 nucleotides read TGTGCCAGCGCAAAGAAACTAGTTCTCAACGAGCAGTACTTC.

The chain carries TRBV5-1 and TRBJ2-7; TRBD2 matches 8 bases. Unmatched junction bases numbered 11, after V lost 4 bases and J lost 2 bases. There are 16 residues in the CDR3. Germline V gene sequence: CDR1 SGHRS, CDR2 YFSETQ. The CDR3 coding sequence is TGCGCCAGCAGCCTCGGGGGGGGCGGCAGGGCCTACGAGCAGTACTTC. This sequence encodes CASSLGGGGRAYEQYF.